Below are 18 T cell receptor beta chains sequenced from a single sample in a study of blood T cell repertoires in COVID-19. Method: immunoSEQ multiplex PCR; TCRdb's copy keeps in-frame clones and lacks some. The sample yields roughly 41,000 clones, approximately 83% seen once. The material sequenced was peripheral blood. The receptors come from a human donor in a cohort sampled during active COVID-19. The donor label of this sample is uncertain.

The rearrangement joins TRBV6-2 or TRBV6-3 to TRBJ1-6, with D possibly TRBD1 on 5 matching bases. V dropped 6 bases and J dropped 14 bases, with 11 bases sitting between them. CDR3 length: 11 amino acids. CDR1 and CDR2 from the germline V gene are MNHEY and SVGEGT. The CDR3 spells CASSSGGSLHF. For the CDR3, the DNA is TGTGCCAGCAGCTCCGGGGGATCCCTCCACTTT.

The chain uses TRBV25-1 and TRBJ1-2, with D maybe TRBD1 (5 bases). The CDR3 consists of 15 residues. Germline V gives CDR1 MGHDK, CDR2 SYGVNS. V dropped 3 bases and J dropped 0 bases, with 11 bases sitting between them. The CDR3 loop reads CASSDPGQANYGYTF. The CDR3 DNA reads TGTGCCAGCAGTGATCCAGGGCAAGCTAACTATGGCTACACCTTC.

This chain connects TRBV7-9 to TRBJ1-1; D gene uncertain. The germline gives CDR1 SEHNR, CDR2 FQNEAQ (reference sequence). Trimming left V 5 bases short and J 0 bases short, with 7 bases between. The CDR3 covers 13 residues. The CDR3 sequence is CASSRSMNTEAFF. DNA of the CDR3: TGTGCCAGCAGCCGAAGCATGAACACTGAAGCTTTCTTT.

As DNA, the CDR3 is TGTGCCAGCAGTTTGGGCGGGGGGGCCAAGAATGAGCAGTTCTTC. It specifies CASSLGGGAKNEQFF. The chain links TRBV28 to TRBJ2-1; TRBD2 matches at 9 bases. Unmatched junction bases numbered 7, after V lost 3 bases and J lost 7 bases. Germline V CDR1 and CDR2: MDHEN, SYDVKM. The CDR3 is made up of 15 amino acids.

There are a few counts of this clone. A junction boundary mismatches the germline segment, possibly from a read error. The chain joins TRBV23-1 to TRBJ2-7; D might be TRBD2 (6 bases). TRBV23-1 qualifies as an ORF whose function is uncertain. The CDR3 length is 9 residues. The CDR3 region is CATPRLEGF. The CDR3 DNA is TGCGCCACCCCCCGGTTGGAGGGGTTC.

This sequence joins TRBV11-3 and TRBJ2-1, with D tentatively TRBD2 (7 bases). Trimming removed 1 base at V and 7 bases at J, with 14 bases between. Germline values: CDR1 SGHNT, CDR2 YENEEA. CDR3 length: 15 residues. The CDR3 here is CASSLGMGGGNEQFF. CDR3 nucleotide sequence: TGTGCCAGCAGCTTAGGGATGGGAGGGGGTAATGAGCAGTTCTTC.

The rearrangement joins TRBV23-1 to TRBJ1-1, with D uncertain. TRBV23-1 belongs to the ORF category, with a function that is uncertain. V lost 1 base to trimming and J lost 0 bases, with 21 bases between them. CDR3 length: 19 amino acids. The CDR3 reads CASSQFGSQDGEMNTEAFF. CDR3 nucleotides: TGCGCCAGCAGTCAATTCGGATCGCAGGACGGGGAGATGAACACTGAAGCTTTCTTT.

This rearrangement joins TRBV3-1 (or the pseudogene TRBV3-2) to TRBJ1-2, with 7 bases lining up with TRBD1. The CDR3 is 14 amino acids. Germline CDR1 LGHDT, CDR2 YNNKEL (reference sequence). Losses at the gene ends were 7 bases for V and 4 bases for J; bases not matched to a gene: 9. The CDR3 here is CASNPSTGIYGYTF. DNA of the CDR3: TGTGCCAGCAACCCCTCGACAGGGATCTATGGCTACACCTTC.

V usage is TRBV5-4 and J usage is TRBJ2-7, with TRBD1 identical over 8 bases. After removal of 6 bases from V and 4 bases from J, the junction contained 6 bases not matched to a gene. Germline values: CDR1 SGHNT, CDR2 YYREEE (reference sequence). The CDR3 spans 13 residues. The CDR3: CASTKDRAYEQYF. The CDR3 nucleotides read TGTGCCAGCACCAAGGACAGGGCGTACGAGCAGTACTTC.

V gene TRBV5-1 combines with J gene TRBJ2-1, with 9 bases matching TRBD1. Trimming removed 0 bases from V and 7 bases from J; junction bases left unmatched: 8. Looked up from germline, CDR1 is SGHRS and CDR2 is YFSETQ. The CDR3 is 16 residues long. The CDR3 bases are TGCGCCAGCAGCTTGGGTGGGACAGGGCCCGAGAATGAGCAGTTCTTC. As protein: CASSLGGTGPENEQFF.

The chain carries TRBV19 and TRBJ2-3; TRBD2 matches at 8 bases. CDR1 and CDR2 from the germline V gene are LNHDA and SQIVND (reference sequence). There are 17 residues in the CDR3. Trimming took 7 bases from V and 1 from J; bases not matched to a gene: 13. CDR3 amino acids: CASTRSPRGGGTDTQYF. The CDR3 DNA is TGTGCCAGTACAAGATCACCCCGGGGGGGAGGCACAGATACGCAGTATTTT.

J is TRBJ1-1 and V is TRBV3-1 (or the pseudogene TRBV3-2); D is possibly TRBD1 (5 bases). The CDR3 runs to 15 residues. Trimming cost V 1 base and J 5 bases, with 14 bases left between them. Germline CDR1 and CDR2: LGHDT and YNNKEL (reference sequence). The CDR3 DNA reads as TGTGCCAGCAGCCAAGCGGGGGGATTAAGGACTGAAGCTTTCTTT. It codes for CASSQAGGLRTEAFF.

This clone was found once. The chain is built from TRBV5-4 and TRBJ2-5, with 13 nucleotides matching TRBD2. J was trimmed by 1 base and V by 0 bases; bases with no gene match: 12. Germline CDR1 is SGHNT and CDR2 is YYREEE (reference sequence). The CDR3 length is 20 residues. The CDR3 DNA is TGTGCCAGCAGCTTGGCGCGACTAGCGGGGGGCCAAAATATCCAAGAGACCCAGTACTTC. Translating gives CASSLARLAGGQNIQETQYF.

This clone qualifies as medium-sized (0.01 to 0.1%). This chain links TRBV6-6 with TRBJ2-7; 10 bases line up with TRBD1. Germline V lookup: CDR1 MNHNY, CDR2 SVGAGI (reference sequence). This CDR3 is built from 15 residues. The V segment lost 5 bases and the J segment 2 bases; nucleotides outside the gene matches: 6. The CDR3 sequence: CASSPRQGAAYEQYF. CDR3 nucleotides: TGTGCCAGCAGTCCAAGACAGGGGGCCGCCTACGAGCAGTACTTC.

This clone turned up a few times. The chain combines TRBV4-1 with TRBJ1-3, with D tentatively TRBD1 (5 bases). CDR3 length equals 15 residues. The V gene lost 0 bases and the J gene lost 2 bases, with 8 bases spanning the gap. The germline V gene encodes CDR1 MGHRA and CDR2 YSYEKL. The CDR3 region is CASSQEGGTGNTIYF. CDR3 bases: TGCGCCAGCAGCCAAGAGGGGGGGACTGGAAACACCATATATTTT.

The chain uses TRBV7-2 and TRBJ1-5; D not certain. V lost 3 bases and J lost 7, with 7 bases in between. The CDR3 extends over 12 amino acids. The germline V gene encodes CDR1 SGHTA and CDR2 FQGNSA. DNA of the CDR3: TGTGCCAGCAGCTTTTCGGGACAGCCCCAGCATTTT. It is translated as CASSFSGQPQHF.

CDR3 amino acids: CASSLATDREAFF. The CDR3 DNA reads as TGTGCCAGCAGTTTAGCTACGGACAGAGAAGCTTTCTTT. V is TRBV12-3 or TRBV12-4 and J is TRBJ1-1, with D possibly matching TRBD1 (6 bases). V lost 0 bases and J 8 bases, leaving 10 bases between the germline ends. CDR3 length: 13 amino acids.

The J gene is TRBJ1-5, the V gene TRBV2; maybe TRBD1 (6 bases). V lost 7 bases and J 0 bases, leaving 13 bases between the germline ends. CDR1 is SNHLY, CDR2 FYNNEI, per germline. The CDR3 has 15 amino acids. The CDR3 is CASTRGRGSNQPQHF. The CDR3 coding sequence is TGTGCCAGCACCCGGGGCAGGGGTAGCAATCAGCCCCAGCATTTT.